A single sample is the source of the 21 T cell receptor beta chains below, sequenced in a study of vaccination effects on CD4 cells after COVID-19 (dated 2022 in TCRdb). Which antigens these TCRs recognize remains unknown. To identify antigen-specific CD4+ T cell clonotypes by their expansion, the ViraFEST assay first stimulated PBMC with viral peptide pools and then applied TCR sequencing. After around 10 days of culture, CD4+ T cells were isolated with the EasySep CD4+ T cell isolation kit. PCR-confirmed SARS-CoV-2 infection had occurred in convalescent patients between March and December 2020, before the Alpha, Beta and Delta variants emerged in the United States. Libraries were constructed by the immunoSEQ multiplex PCR assay. TCRdb took this table from immuneACCESS and kept in-frame rearrangements with V and J called. Such tables lack part of the clones; where checked against another copy, unresolved V genes explain under half of the gap, and the rest is unexplained. For this sample the table gives around 40,000 clones, of which roughly 70% were detected only once. The leading ten clones occupy about 30% of the sample.

Material: CD4+ T cells from PBMCs cultured with a peptide pool, obtained before COVID-19 vaccination. Receptors originate from a human donor who had a prior SARS-CoV-2 infection.

The rearrangement uses TRBV18 and TRBJ1-2, with 8 bases identical to TRBD1. V lost 4 bases to trimming and J lost 8 bases; unmatched junction nucleotides: 9. The CDR3 covers 14 residues. CDR1 KGHSH and CDR2 LQKENI come from the germline V gene. The CDR3 protein is CASSLQDRVEGYTF. Here the CDR3 DNA reads TGTGCCAGCTCACTACAGGACAGGGTAGAAGGCTACACCTTC.

The table lists this clone with a few counts. Other nucleotide sequences in the sample specify the same CDR3. The rearrangement joins TRBV5-4 to TRBJ2-2, with D possibly matching TRBD2 (5 bases). Trimming took off 0 bases at V and 1 base at J, with 7 bases between the two ends. Germline assignment: CDR1 SGHNT and CDR2 YYREEE (reference sequence). CDR3 length: 15 residues. CDR3 amino acids: CASSLAGGNTGELFF. DNA of the CDR3: TGTGCCAGCAGCTTGGCCGGAGGGAACACCGGGGAGCTGTTTTTT.

This chain joins TRBV30 and TRBJ1-4; weak D call: TRBD1 (5 bases). This CDR3 has 14 amino acids. The ends were cut back, 3 bases at V and 8 bases at J, with 16 bases in the middle. CDR1 and CDR2 from the germline V gene are GTSNPN and SVGIG (reference sequence). In nucleotides, the CDR3 is TGTGCCTGGAGGCCCGGCGGGGCCACAGAAAAACTGTTTTTT. Protein product: CAWRPGGATEKLFF.

The sample holds one count of this clone. This chain joins TRBV30 and TRBJ2-5; weak D call: TRBD1 (5 bases). This CDR3 has 14 residues. Trimming cost V 2 bases and J 4 bases, with 14 bases left between them. Germline CDR1 reads GTSNPN; CDR2 reads SVGIG (reference sequence). CDR3 bases: TGTGCCTGGAGTAAGGGGCCTAGGGGAGAGACCCAGTACTTC. Its translation is CAWSKGPRGETQYF.

The chain combines TRBV18 with TRBJ1-3; perhaps TRBD1 as D (6 bases). CDR1 KGHSH and CDR2 LQKENI come from the germline V gene. V gave up 4 bases and J gave up 3 bases, with 10 bases separating them. The CDR3 sequence is 14 residues long. The CDR3 sequence: CASSQDRIGNTIYF. The CDR3 region has the DNA TGTGCCAGCTCACAGGACAGAATTGGAAACACCATATATTTT.

This chain uses TRBV4-2 with TRBJ2-2, with 10 bases that match TRBD2. V trimming: 4 bases; J trimming: 6 bases; junction bases outside the gene matches: 8. The V gene's germline CDR1 is LGHNA and CDR2 YNFKEQ. The CDR3 consists of 16 residues. In DNA form, the CDR3 reads TGTGCCAGCAGCCCGTCTAGCGGGAGTGGGGCCGGGGAGCTGTTTTTT. This sequence encodes CASSPSSGSGAGELFF.

The chain couples TRBV18 to TRBJ2-1; D remains unclear. The CDR3 covers 13 residues. Trimming took 4 bases from V and 8 from J, leaving 12 bases between them. In germline, CDR1 is KGHSH, CDR2 LQKENI. The CDR3 region has the DNA TGTGCCAGCTCACTAAGATTAGCCGATGAGCAGTTCTTC. Protein product: CASSLRLADEQFF.

This chain connects TRBV21-1 to TRBJ2-5. TRBV21-1 is assigned pseudogene status. The CDR3 has 14 residues. The CDR3 spells CASSKIQLQETQYF. In nucleotides, the CDR3 is TGTGCCAGCAGCAAAATTCAGCTCCAAGAGACCCAGTACTTC.

V and J are TRBV18 and TRBJ1-1; 11 nucleotides align to TRBD1. The length of the CDR3 is 15 residues. The V gene end was trimmed by 0 bases and the J gene end by 9 bases; junction bases not matched to a gene: 6. The germline gives CDR1 KGHSH, CDR2 LQKENI. The CDR3: CASSPPGWTGGKAFF. The CDR3 DNA reads as TGTGCCAGCTCACCACCGGGGTGGACAGGGGGCAAAGCTTTCTTT.

The chain recombines TRBV18 with TRBJ2-7, with TRBD1 matching 8 bases. The CDR3 length is 15 residues. Trimming at V came to 3 bases and at J to 7 bases, leaving 11 bases not matched to a gene. Per germline, CDR1 KGHSH and CDR2 LQKENI. CDR3 bases: TGTGCCAGCTCACCGGAATCAGGGGGCGGGTCAGAGCAGTACTTC. Translation: CASSPESGGGSEQYF.

This clone came up a few times. The chain recombines TRBV3-1 (or the pseudogene TRBV3-2) with TRBJ1-2; D call uncertain. This CDR3 comprises 14 residues. Trimming removed 0 bases from V and 4 bases from J, with 9 bases in between. Germline V gene data show CDR1 as LGHDT and CDR2 as YNNKEL (reference sequence). CDR3 amino acids: CASSQDSSGYGYTF. In DNA, the CDR3 is TGTGCCAGCAGCCAAGATTCTTCGGGCTATGGCTACACCTTC.

V gene TRBV24-1 combines with J gene TRBJ1-2; the match to TRBD1 covers 8 bases. Germline values: CDR1 KGHDR, CDR2 SFDVKD. This CDR3 comprises 12 residues. The V segment lost 11 bases and the J segment 4 bases; nucleotides outside the gene matches: 5. CDR3 coding DNA: TGTGCCATCGGACAGGGCGGCTATGGCTACACCTTC. This codes for CAIGQGGYGYTF.

A few counts support this clone. The chain carries TRBV9 and TRBJ1-2; 7 positions match TRBD1. The V gene's germline CDR1 is SGDLS and CDR2 YYNGEE. The CDR3 extends over 19 amino acids. V lost 3 bases, J lost 1 base, and 18 bases stayed unmatched. The CDR3 loop reads CASSGATGPDAVINYGYTF. DNA of the CDR3: TGTGCCAGCAGCGGGGCGACAGGGCCCGACGCCGTCATTAACTATGGCTACACCTTC.

The chain combines TRBV7-2 with TRBJ2-7; D might be TRBD1 (5 bases). The CDR3 loop spans 13 amino acids. CDR1 and CDR2 from the germline V gene are SGHTA and FQGNSA. V lost 4 bases and J lost 4, with 11 bases in between. The CDR3 sequence is CASSSQGGYEQYF. In DNA, the CDR3 is TGTGCCAGCAGCTCCCAGGGTGGGTACGAGCAGTACTTC.

Only a few counts were recorded for this clone. This chain uses TRBV15 with TRBJ2-1, with 8 positions matching TRBD2. CDR3 length equals 15 residues. V shed 4 bases, J shed 4 bases, and the junction held 6 bases outside the gene matches. Germline V gene lookup returns CDR1 LNHNV and CDR2 YYDKDF (reference sequence). The CDR3 DNA follows: TGTGCCACCAGCAAGTCAGCGGGAGTGTACAATGAGCAGTTCTTC. Translating gives CATSKSAGVYNEQFF.

This clone was seen just once. J is TRBJ2-7 and V is TRBV20-1; TRBD2 is a possible D gene (6 bases). Trimming stripped 3 bases from V and 2 bases from J, with 8 bases between. CDR3 length: 12 amino acids. The V gene's germline CDR1 is DFQATT and CDR2 SNEGSKA (reference sequence). CDR3 protein: CSASRGTYEQYF. DNA for the CDR3: TGCAGTGCTAGTCGGGGGACCTACGAGCAGTACTTC.

The genes are TRBV5-1 and TRBJ2-5; D gene uncertain. The CDR3 covers 14 residues. V lost 1 base and J 2 bases, leaving 9 bases between the germline ends. The germline V gene encodes CDR1 SGHRS and CDR2 YFSETQ. The CDR3 DNA follows: TGCGCCAGCAGCTTGAAAAAGGGACAAGAGACCCAGTACTTC. This sequence encodes CASSLKKGQETQYF. Variable domain in full (rest from reference TRBV5-1 and TRBJ2-5): KAGVTQTPRYLIKTRGQQVTLSCSPISGHRSVSWYQQTPGQGLQFLFEYFSETQRNKGNFPGRFSGRQFSNSRSEMNVSTLELGDSALYLCASSLKKGQETQYFGPGTRLLVL.

The rearrangement links TRBV6-5 to TRBJ1-2, with D uncertain. Trimming shortened V by 0 bases and J by 7 bases, and 18 bases separated the two germline ends. Germline CDR1 MNHEY, CDR2 SVGAGI. The CDR3 has 16 residues. This CDR3 reads CASSYSRRQRRRGYTF. The DNA of the CDR3 is TGTGCCAGCAGTTACTCAAGACGGCAGCGGAGACGTGGCTACACCTTC.

The chain combines TRBV18 with TRBJ2-5; TRBD2 is a possible D gene (6 bases). V was clipped by 2 bases and J by 5 bases, with 21 bases between them. CDR1 and CDR2 from the germline V gene are KGHSH and LQKENI. The CDR3 runs to 17 residues. CDR3 protein: CASSPRSGGALGETQYF. The CDR3 DNA sequence: TGTGCCAGCTCACCAAGGAGCGGAGGGGCTTTGGGGGAGACCCAGTACTTC.

The chain couples TRBV12-3 or TRBV12-4 to TRBJ1-2; no definite D call. The CDR3 is made up of 13 amino acids. Trimming cost V 2 bases and J 4 bases, with 8 bases left between them. The CDR3 loop reads CASSLRYGYGYTF. As DNA, the CDR3 is TGTGCCAGCAGTTTACGCTATGGCTATGGCTACACCTTC.

The table lists this clone with many counts. This chain uses TRBV11-2 with TRBJ1-6, with 8 bases that match TRBD1. The CDR3 sequence is 16 residues long. Losses at the gene ends were 6 bases for V and 7 bases for J; bases not matched to a gene: 11. Looked up from germline, CDR1 is SGHAT and CDR2 is FQNNGV. CDR3 amino acids: CASRPQGAGGNSPLHF. CDR3 DNA sequence: TGTGCCAGCAGACCTCAGGGGGCAGGGGGCAATTCACCCCTCCACTTT.